This T cell receptor beta chain was sequenced in a study of blood T cell repertoires in COVID-19. Background on the study: Samples representing acute and convalescent COVID-19 were sourced from the United States, Italy and Spain. From T cells, B-cell-depleted T cells, or PBMCs came the material, which was cDNA or gDNA.

On this clone itself: Mismatch with germline at one junction end may stem from a read error.

CDR1 is SGHAT and CDR2 is FQNNGV in the germline V gene. This CDR3 contains 15 residues. In the authors' methods: Amplification of reference gene primers was used by the study to estimate nucleated cell counts. Clones were read by immunoSEQ multiplex PCR, and TCRdb kept only the in-frame ones, dropping some. For V, J and clone size, that table is used; D and trimming come from the DNA. The table records approximately 93,000 clones, 88% of them present only once. Sequenced material: peripheral blood. The receptor was isolated from a man aged 60-69 years with acute or convalescent COVID-19. The V gene is TRBV11-2, the J gene TRBJ2-7, with TRBD2 as a possible D gene (5 bases). The CDR3 here is CASSIELGEGYEQYF. CDR3 coding DNA: TGTGCCAGCAGCATAGAACTGGGAGAAGGGTACGAGCAGTACTTC.